This T cell receptor (beta chain) is drawn from a study of T cells in Graves' hyperthyroidism and ophthalmopathy. TCR beta CDR3 sequences were amplified from RNA transcripts. The HTBI set primed first-round TCR CDR3 RT-PCR. From the multiplex PCR reads, TCRdb called clonotypes with MiXCR, one entry per CDR3 protein. Here the sample spans 450,000 to 700,000 distinct CDR3 sequences, 40% to 55% being singletons. The CDR3 has 11 residues. Trimming took off 8 bases at V and 6 bases at J, with 10 bases between the two ends. Germline values: CDR1 WSHSY, CDR2 SAAADI. The material sequenced was peripheral blood or thyroid tissue (not recorded which). This receptor was obtained from an adult woman with Graves' disease, either hyperthyroidism or ophthalmopathy (not recorded which). The gene calls are TRBV10-2 and TRBJ1-2; no firm D call. In nucleotides, the CDR3 is TGCGCCAGCGGGGTTTTGAATGGCTACACCTTC. Translation gives CASGVLNGYTF.